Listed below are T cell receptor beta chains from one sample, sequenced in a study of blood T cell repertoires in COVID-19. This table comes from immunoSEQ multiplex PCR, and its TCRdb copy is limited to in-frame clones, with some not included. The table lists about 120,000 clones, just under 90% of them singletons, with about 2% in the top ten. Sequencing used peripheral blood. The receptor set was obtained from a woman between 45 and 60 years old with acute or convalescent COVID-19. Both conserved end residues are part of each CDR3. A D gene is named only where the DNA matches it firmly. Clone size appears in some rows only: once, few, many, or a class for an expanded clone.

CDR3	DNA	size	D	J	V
CSVPKNNRGYF	TGCAGCGTTCCAAAGAATAACAGGGGATACTTC	.	TRBD1	TRBJ1-2	TRBV29-1
CASSGTSGIGYNEQFF	TGTGCCAGCAGCGGGACTAGCGGGATAGGCTACAATGAGCAGTTCTTC	.	TRBD2	TRBJ2-1	TRBV7-9
CASSIEGGGNQPQHF	TGTGCCAGTAGTATAGAGGGGGGTGGCAATCAGCCCCAGCATTTT	.	.	TRBJ1-5	TRBV19
CASSLDLRGAETQYF	TGTGCCAGCAGTTTAGACCTCAGGGGCGCAGAGACCCAGTACTTC	.	.	TRBJ2-5	TRBV28
CASSVIGQGFYNEQFF	TGTGCCAGCAGCGTAATAGGACAGGGTTTCTACAATGAGCAGTTCTTC	.	TRBD1	TRBJ2-1	TRBV5-6
CATLSGQVMNTIYF	TGTGCCACACTGTCGGGACAGGTTATGAACACCATATATTTT	once	TRBD1	TRBJ1-3	TRBV6-6
CASSVGTSSNVLTF	TGTGCCAGCAGTGTGGGGACTAGCTCCAACGTCCTGACTTTC	.	TRBD2	TRBJ2-6	TRBV2
CAWSAGIMNTEAFF	TGTGCCTGGTCGGCAGGAATAATGAACACTGAAGCTTTCTTT	.	.	TRBJ1-1	TRBV30
CASSGAGDTEAFF	TGTGCCAGCAGCGGGGCAGGGGACACTGAAGCTTTCTTT	.	.	TRBJ1-1	TRBV6-6
CASSQRGSSYNEQFF	TGTGCCAGCAGCCAGCGGGGTAGCTCCTACAATGAGCAGTTCTTC	.	TRBD2	TRBJ2-1	TRBV11-1
CASSLSYNNEQFF	TGTGCCAGCAGTTTATCGTATAACAATGAGCAGTTCTTC	.	.	TRBJ2-1	TRBV27
CASSKGASADRRAYEQYF	TGTGCCAGCAGCAAGGGGGCTAGTGCGGACCGCCGGGCCTACGAGCAGTACTTC	.	.	TRBJ2-7	TRBV21-1
CASSGTGGETQYF	TGTGCCAGCAGCGGGACAGGGGGAGAGACCCAGTACTTC	.	TRBD1	TRBJ2-5	TRBV6-4
CASSSWGDDQETQYF	TGTGCCAGCAGCTCATGGGGGGACGACCAAGAGACCCAGTACTTC	.	.	TRBJ2-5	TRBV11-2
CASSLSRADYGYTF	TGTGCCAGCAGTTTATCGAGGGCAGACTATGGCTACACCTTC	once	.	TRBJ1-2	TRBV27
CASSRLREPNYGYTF	TGTGCCAGCAGTAGACTCCGGGAACCTAACTATGGCTACACCTTC	.	.	TRBJ1-2	TRBV6-5
CAISSMETTGELFF	TGTGCCATCAGTAGCATGGAGACCACCGGGGAGCTGTTTTTT	few	.	TRBJ2-2	TRBV10-3
CASSSVGGRTEAFF	TGTGCCAGCAGCAGCGTTGGGGGGAGGACTGAAGCTTTCTTT	.	.	TRBJ1-1	TRBV7-8
CAISASSYEQYF	TGTGCCATCAGTGCGAGTTCCTACGAGCAGTACTTC	.	.	TRBJ2-7	TRBV10-3
CASSLDRGAYGYTF	TGTGCCAGCAGCCTAGACAGGGGAGCCTATGGCTACACCTTC	.	TRBD1	TRBJ1-2	TRBV7-8
CASSPLAGGEQYF	TGTGCCAGCAGCCCCCTCGCCGGGGGAGAGCAGTACTTC	.	.	TRBJ2-7	TRBV6-2/TRBV6-3
CASSIIGGQGTETQYF	TGTGCCAGTAGTATAATCGGAGGACAGGGGACGGAGACCCAGTACTTC	.	TRBD1	TRBJ2-5	TRBV19
CASSPVEGLEKLFF	TGTGCCAGCAGCCCGGTGGAGGGATTAGAAAAACTGTTTTTT	.	.	TRBJ1-4	TRBV7-9
CASSLETGQGPTAHPGQPQHF	TGCGCCAGCAGCCTGGAGACTGGACAGGGTCCGACAGCGCACCCCGGTCAGCCCCAGCATTTT	.	TRBD1	TRBJ1-5	TRBV5-1
CASSQGTANTGELFF	TGTGCCAGCAGCCAAGGGACAGCGAACACCGGGGAGCTGTTTTTT	.	.	TRBJ2-2	TRBV3-1/TRBV3-2
CASSLGQGGIDGYTF	TGTGCCAGCAGTCTAGGACAGGGGGGAATAGATGGCTACACCTTC	.	TRBD1	TRBJ1-2	TRBV27
CASSLAAGQGTGELFF	TGCGCCAGCAGCTTGGCCGCAGGACAGGGGACCGGGGAGCTGTTTTTT	.	TRBD1	TRBJ2-2	TRBV5-1
CSATAGTGYNEQFF	TGCAGCGCGACAGCCGGGACAGGTTACAATGAGCAGTTCTTC	.	TRBD1	TRBJ2-1	TRBV29-1
CASSISSQGAPGYGYTF	TGTGCCAGCAGCATCTCATCCCAGGGGGCGCCGGGCTATGGCTACACCTTC	once	TRBD1	TRBJ1-2	TRBV9
CASPGTPKYF	TGTGCCTCCCCAGGGACACCGAAGTACTTC	.	.	TRBJ2-5	TRBV30
CASSRLAGEETQYF	TGTGCCAGCAGTCGACTAGCGGGGGAAGAGACCCAGTACTTC	.	TRBD2	TRBJ2-5	TRBV6-4
CSALSGHRPPRPYNEQFF	TGCAGCGCGCTCTCGGGACACAGACCTCCAAGGCCCTACAATGAGCAGTTCTTC	medium-sized	.	TRBJ2-1	TRBV29-1
CAWSVSETQYF	TGTGCCTGGAGTGTGAGTGAGACCCAGTACTTC	.	.	TRBJ2-5	TRBV30
CASSPGGPRTEAFF	TGTGCCAGCAGCCCGGGGGGGCCGAGGACTGAAGCTTTCTTT	.	.	TRBJ1-1	TRBV9
CASSVGAGGPGETQYF	TGTGCCAGCAGCGTAGGGGCGGGGGGGCCGGGAGAGACCCAGTACTTC	.	TRBD2	TRBJ2-5	TRBV9
CAISPGTAFYEQYF	TGTGCCATCAGTCCCGGGACAGCGTTCTACGAGCAGTACTTC	.	TRBD1	TRBJ2-7	TRBV10-3
CASSLSGLAGGPYEQYF	TGTGCCAGCAGCTTAAGCGGACTAGCGGGAGGGCCCTACGAGCAGTACTTC	.	TRBD2	TRBJ2-7	TRBV13
CASRSTGYEQYF	TGTGCCAGTCGCTCAACAGGGTACGAGCAGTACTTC	.	.	TRBJ2-7	TRBV19
CASSRTSTDTQYF	TGTGCCAGCAGTCGCACTAGCACAGATACGCAGTATTTT	many	.	TRBJ2-3	TRBV28
CASSLLGGEQYF	TGTGCCAGCAGCCTCCTAGGGGGAGAGCAGTACTTC	.	.	TRBJ2-7	TRBV3-1/TRBV3-2
CASSISRTYTDTQYF	TGTGCCAGTAGTATCTCAAGGACTTACACAGATACGCAGTATTTT	few	.	TRBJ2-3	TRBV19
CASNVGEKETQYF	TGTGCCAGCAATGTCGGAGAGAAAGAGACCCAGTACTTC	few	.	TRBJ2-5	TRBV2
CASSMTALGELFF	TGTGCCAGTAGTATGACAGCCCTCGGGGAGCTGTTTTTT	.	.	TRBJ2-2	TRBV19
CASGPGQGRGNTEAFF	TGCGCCAGCGGTCCGGGACAGGGTCGGGGGAACACTGAAGCTTTCTTT	.	TRBD1	TRBJ1-1	TRBV5-1
CASSQVSGVTDTQYF	TGCGCCAGCAGCCAAGTGTCGGGAGTCACAGATACGCAGTATTTT	.	.	TRBJ2-3	TRBV4-1
CASRRASGSGETQYF	TGTGCCAGCAGGAGGGCTAGCGGGAGTGGAGAGACCCAGTACTTC	once	TRBD2	TRBJ2-5	TRBV2
CASSLAEYGYTF	TGCGCCAGCAGCTTGGCTGAGTATGGCTACACCTTC	.	.	TRBJ1-2	TRBV5-1
CASSFPGGYGYTF	TGTGCCAGCAGTTTCCCAGGGGGCTATGGCTACACCTTC	.	TRBD1	TRBJ1-2	TRBV27
CASSQARVGGTEAFF	TGTGCCAGCAGCCAAGCCCGGGTAGGAGGCACTGAAGCTTTCTTT	few	.	TRBJ1-1	TRBV4-2
CAISVQGSYNEQFF	TGTGCCATCAGTGTACAGGGTAGTTACAATGAGCAGTTCTTC	.	.	TRBJ2-1	TRBV10-3